Listed below are T cell receptor beta chains from one sample, sequenced in a study of blood T cells in healthy people across ages. TCRdb reprocessed the 5' RACE reads via MiXCR and lists one record per CDR3 protein. The sample lists around 940,000 distinct CDR3 sequences, about 51% occurring once. What was sequenced was blood. All receptors come from a woman between 55 and 75 years old in good health. Each CDR3 is given with its conserved first and last residue. Each record gives: J gene, V gene, D gene, clone size, CDR3 protein, CDR3 DNA. The D gene is left open where the match is weak. Size is omitted from some rows. Given values are once, few, many or a class for expanded clones.

J: TRBJ1-1; V: TRBV14; D: NA; size: once; CDR3: CASSPFGGLNTEAFF; DNA: TGTGCCAGCAGCCCTTTCGGGGGGCTAAACACTGAAGCTTTCTTT
J: TRBJ2-1; V: TRBV20-1; D: NA; size: NA; CDR3: CSAAGSPGHGGRGEQFF; DNA: TGCAGTGCCGCGGGGTCACCGGGACACGGGGGAAGGGGTGAGCAGTTCTTC
J: TRBJ2-7; V: TRBV28; D: TRBD2; size: few; CDR3: CASSLLAASSYEQYF; DNA: TGTGCCAGCAGCTTGCTAGCGGCTAGCTCCTACGAGCAGTACTTC
J: TRBJ2-7; V: TRBV7-9; D: TRBD1; size: NA; CDR3: CASSLGLSGTGAYEQYF; DNA: TGTGCCAGCAGCTTAGGCCTCTCGGGGACAGGGGCCTACGAGCAGTACTTC
J: TRBJ2-1; V: TRBV3-1; D: NA; size: NA; CDR3: CASSQHSWSGPGIEQFF; DNA: TGTGCCAGCAGCCAACACTCCTGGTCTGGACCGGGAATTGAGCAGTTCTTC
J: TRBJ2-3; V: TRBV4-1; D: NA; size: NA; CDR3: CASSWNTDTQYF; DNA: TGCGCCAGCAGCTGGAACACAGATACGCAGTATTTT
J: TRBJ2-5; V: TRBV9; D: NA; size: few; CDR3: CASSALQSETQYF; DNA: TGTGCCAGCAGCGCCCTACAGAGTGAGACCCAGTACTTC
J: TRBJ2-3; V: TRBV7-9; D: TRBD1; size: NA; CDR3: CASRRQGQPLDTQYF; DNA: TGTGCCAGCAGAAGGCAGGGACAGCCTCTTGATACGCAGTATTTT
J: TRBJ2-7; V: TRBV6-6; D: NA; size: few; CDR3: CASGPDSYCEQYF; DNA: TGTGCCAGCGGACCGGACAGCTACTGCGAGCAGTACTTC
J: TRBJ2-7; V: TRBV6-2/TRBV6-3; D: NA; size: NA; CDR3: CASNPGPYYNEQYF; DNA: TGTGCCAGCAACCCAGGGCCTTACTACAATGAGCAGTACTTC
J: TRBJ2-7; V: TRBV3-1; D: TRBD2; size: NA; CDR3: CASSQDWGGREQYF; DNA: TGTGCCAGCAGCCAAGATTGGGGGGGTCGCGAGCAGTACTTC
J: TRBJ2-5; V: TRBV10-3; D: NA; size: once; CDR3: CAISEDETQYF; DNA: TGTGCCATCAGTGAGGATGAGACCCAGTACTTC
J: TRBJ1-1; V: TRBV29-1; D: NA; size: NA; CDR3: CSVVMRPLNTEAFF; DNA: TGCAGCGTTGTAATGAGACCTTTGAACACTGAAGCTTTCTTT
J: TRBJ2-3; V: TRBV4-2; D: NA; size: NA; CDR3: CASSVQEYGTDTQYF; DNA: TGTGCCAGCAGCGTACAGGAGTATGGCACAGATACGCAGTATTTT
J: TRBJ2-5; V: TRBV10-1; D: NA; size: NA; CDR3: CASSAGFEETQYF; DNA: TGCGCCAGCAGTGCAGGGTTTGAGGAGACCCAGTACTTC
J: TRBJ2-3; V: TRBV5-1; D: NA; size: NA; CDR3: CASSLGTAGGDTQYF; DNA: TGCGCCAGCAGCTTGGGGACCGCCGGTGGAGATACGCAGTATTTT
J: TRBJ2-1; V: TRBV24-1; D: NA; size: NA; CDR3: CATSDRSGVYNEQFF; DNA: TGTGCCACCAGTGATCGTAGCGGCGTCTACAATGAGCAGTTCTTC
J: TRBJ2-5; V: TRBV6-1; D: NA; size: NA; CDR3: CASSEAFWRPSLNQETQYF; DNA: TGTGCCAGCAGTGAAGCATTTTGGAGACCGTCGCTTAACCAAGAGACCCAGTACTTC
J: TRBJ1-5; V: TRBV5-5; D: TRBD1; size: NA; CDR3: CASSLYDRGNQPQHF; DNA: TGTGCCAGCAGCTTGTACGACAGGGGCAATCAGCCCCAGCATTTT
J: TRBJ1-2; V: TRBV2; D: TRBD1; size: NA; CDR3: CASSATGDIGYTF; DNA: TGTGCCAGCAGTGCGACAGGGGACATTGGCTACACCTTC